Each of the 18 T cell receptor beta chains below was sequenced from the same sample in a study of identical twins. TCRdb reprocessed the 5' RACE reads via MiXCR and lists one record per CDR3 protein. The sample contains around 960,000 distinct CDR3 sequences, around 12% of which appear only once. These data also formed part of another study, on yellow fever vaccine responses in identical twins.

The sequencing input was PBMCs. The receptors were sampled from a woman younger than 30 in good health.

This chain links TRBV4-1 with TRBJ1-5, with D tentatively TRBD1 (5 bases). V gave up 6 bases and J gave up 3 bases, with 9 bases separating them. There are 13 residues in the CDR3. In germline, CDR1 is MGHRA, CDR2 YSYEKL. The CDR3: CASREGPNQPQHF. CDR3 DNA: TGCGCCAGCAGAGAGGGACCCAATCAGCCCCAGCATTTT.

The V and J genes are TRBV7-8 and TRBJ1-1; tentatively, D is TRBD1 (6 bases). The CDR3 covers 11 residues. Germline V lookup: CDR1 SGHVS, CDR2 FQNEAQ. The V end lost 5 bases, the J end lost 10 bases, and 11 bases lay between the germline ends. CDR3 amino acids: CASSPQGVAFF. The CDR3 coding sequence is TGTGCCAGCAGCCCACAGGGAGTAGCTTTCTTT.

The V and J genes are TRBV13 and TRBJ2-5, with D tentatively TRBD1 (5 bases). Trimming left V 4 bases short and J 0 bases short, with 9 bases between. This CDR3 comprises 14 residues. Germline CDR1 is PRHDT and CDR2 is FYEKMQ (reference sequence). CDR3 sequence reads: CASSSTAYQETQYF. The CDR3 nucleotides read TGTGCCAGCAGCTCGACAGCTTACCAAGAGACCCAGTACTTC.

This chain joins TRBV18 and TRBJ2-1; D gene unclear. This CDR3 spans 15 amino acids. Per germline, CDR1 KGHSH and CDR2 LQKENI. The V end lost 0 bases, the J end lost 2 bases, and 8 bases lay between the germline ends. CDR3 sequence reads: CASSPPLSAYNEQFF. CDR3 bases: TGTGCCAGCTCACCACCTCTCAGCGCCTACAATGAGCAGTTCTTC.

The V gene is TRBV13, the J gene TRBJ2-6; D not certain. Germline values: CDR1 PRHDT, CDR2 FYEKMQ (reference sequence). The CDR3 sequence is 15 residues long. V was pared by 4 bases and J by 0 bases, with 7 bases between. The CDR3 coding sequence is TGTGCCAGCAGCTCCAGGCTCTCTGGGGCCAACGTCCTGACTTTC. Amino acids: CASSSRLSGANVLTF.

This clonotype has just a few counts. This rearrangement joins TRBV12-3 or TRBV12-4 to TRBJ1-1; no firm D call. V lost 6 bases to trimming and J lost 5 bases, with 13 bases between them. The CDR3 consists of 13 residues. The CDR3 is CASRGRVGTEAFF. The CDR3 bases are TGTGCCAGCAGAGGACGGGTGGGGACTGAAGCTTTCTTT.

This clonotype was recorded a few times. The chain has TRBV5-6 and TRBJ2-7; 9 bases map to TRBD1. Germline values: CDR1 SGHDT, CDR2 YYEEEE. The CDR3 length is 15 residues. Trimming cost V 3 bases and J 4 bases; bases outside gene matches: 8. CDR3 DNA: TGTGCCAGCAGCTGGTCCGGGACAGGGAGGTACGAGCAGTACTTC. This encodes CASSWSGTGRYEQYF.

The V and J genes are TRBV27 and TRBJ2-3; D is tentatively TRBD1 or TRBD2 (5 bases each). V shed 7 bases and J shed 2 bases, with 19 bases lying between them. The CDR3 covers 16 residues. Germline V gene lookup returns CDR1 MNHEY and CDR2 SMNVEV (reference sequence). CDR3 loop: CASMGPGGSPTDTQYF. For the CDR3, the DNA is TGTGCCAGCATGGGCCCTGGGGGTTCGCCCACAGATACGCAGTATTTT.

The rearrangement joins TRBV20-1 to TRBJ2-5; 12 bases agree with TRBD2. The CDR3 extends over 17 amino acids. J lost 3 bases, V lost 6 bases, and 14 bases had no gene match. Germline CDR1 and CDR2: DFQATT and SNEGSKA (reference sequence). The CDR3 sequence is CSASTLLAGGPEETQYF. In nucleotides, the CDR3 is TGCAGTGCCTCAACCCTCCTAGCGGGGGGGCCTGAAGAGACCCAGTACTTC.

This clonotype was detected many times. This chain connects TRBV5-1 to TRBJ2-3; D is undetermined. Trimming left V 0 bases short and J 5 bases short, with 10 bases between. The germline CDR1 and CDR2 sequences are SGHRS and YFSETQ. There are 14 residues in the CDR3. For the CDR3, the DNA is TGCGCCAGCAGCTTGGGGGCCCCGGGAGATACGCAGTATTTT. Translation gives CASSLGAPGDTQYF.

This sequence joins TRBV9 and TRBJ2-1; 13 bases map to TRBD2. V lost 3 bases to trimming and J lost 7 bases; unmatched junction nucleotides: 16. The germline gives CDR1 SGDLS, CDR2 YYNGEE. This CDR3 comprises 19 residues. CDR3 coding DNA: TGTGCCAGCAGCGGCGACAGACCAGGACTAGCGGGAGTAAGTAATGAGCAGTTCTTC. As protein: CASSGDRPGLAGVSNEQFF.

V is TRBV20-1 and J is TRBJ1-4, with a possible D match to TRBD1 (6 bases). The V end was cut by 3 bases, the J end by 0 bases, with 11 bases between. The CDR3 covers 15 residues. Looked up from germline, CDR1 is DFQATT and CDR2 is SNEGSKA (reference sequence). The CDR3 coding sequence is TGCAGTGCTAGGGGCCAGGGGACAACTAATGAAAAACTGTTTTTT. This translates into CSARGQGTTNEKLFF.

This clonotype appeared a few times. The CDR3 DNA follows: TGTGCCAGCAGCGTAGCGGGATCTAATGAAAAACTGTTTTTT. Amino acid sequence: CASSVAGSNEKLFF. The chain has TRBV9 and TRBJ1-4; D gene ambiguous. Germline loops: CDR1 SGDLS, CDR2 YYNGEE. Trimming left V 0 bases short and J 3 bases short, with 6 bases between. The CDR3 is made up of 14 amino acids.

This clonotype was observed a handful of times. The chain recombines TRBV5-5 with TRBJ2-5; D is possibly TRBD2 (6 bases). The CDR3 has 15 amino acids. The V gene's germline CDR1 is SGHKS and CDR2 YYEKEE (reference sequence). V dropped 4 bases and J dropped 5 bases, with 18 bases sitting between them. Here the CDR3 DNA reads TGTGCCAGCAGCCGAGAGGATGCTCGGGGGGAGACCCAGTACTTC. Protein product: CASSREDARGETQYF. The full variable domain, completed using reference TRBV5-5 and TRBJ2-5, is DAGVTQSPTHLIKTRGQQVTLRCSPISGHKSVSWYQQVLGQGPQFIFQYYEKEERGRGNFPDRFSARQFPNYSSELNVNALLLGDSALYLCASSREDARGETQYFGPGTRLLVL.

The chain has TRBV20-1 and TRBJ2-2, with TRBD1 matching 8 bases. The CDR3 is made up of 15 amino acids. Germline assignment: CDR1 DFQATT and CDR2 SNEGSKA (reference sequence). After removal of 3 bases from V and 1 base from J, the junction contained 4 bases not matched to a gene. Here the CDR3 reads CSARGQDLNTGELFF. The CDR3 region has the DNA TGCAGTGCTAGGGGACAGGACCTGAACACCGGGGAGCTGTTTTTT.

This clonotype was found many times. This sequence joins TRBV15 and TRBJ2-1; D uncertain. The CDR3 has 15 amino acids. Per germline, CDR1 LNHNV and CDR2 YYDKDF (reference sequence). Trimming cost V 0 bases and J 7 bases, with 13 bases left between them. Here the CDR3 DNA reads TGTGCCACCAGCAGAGAGTTCGGGCCCTTGAATGAGCAGTTCTTC. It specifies CATSREFGPLNEQFF.

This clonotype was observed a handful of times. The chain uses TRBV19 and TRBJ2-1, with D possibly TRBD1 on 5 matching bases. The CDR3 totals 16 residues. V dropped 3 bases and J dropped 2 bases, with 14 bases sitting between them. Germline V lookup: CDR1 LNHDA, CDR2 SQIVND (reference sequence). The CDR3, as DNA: TGTGCCAGTAGTATCTTCCAGGGATCCACCTACAATGAGCAGTTCTTC. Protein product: CASSIFQGSTYNEQFF.

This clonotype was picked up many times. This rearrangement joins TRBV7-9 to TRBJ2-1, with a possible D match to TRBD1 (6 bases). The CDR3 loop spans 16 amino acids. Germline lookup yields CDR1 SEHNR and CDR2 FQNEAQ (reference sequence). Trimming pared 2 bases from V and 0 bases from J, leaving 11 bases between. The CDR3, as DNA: TGTGCCAGCAGCTTACCGGACAGAAGCTCCTACAATGAGCAGTTCTTC. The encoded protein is CASSLPDRSSYNEQFF.